This T cell receptor (beta chain) was profiled in a study of blood T cell repertoires in COVID-19. Profiled with immunoSEQ multiplex PCR; TCRdb holds only in-frame clones, not every one. This sample has about 330,000 clones, with around four fifths found just once. The germline V gene has CDR1 DFQATT and CDR2 SNEGSKA (reference sequence). The CDR3 covers 11 residues. Trimming took off 5 bases at V and 8 bases at J, with 9 bases between the two ends. This receptor was identified in a woman in her forties or fifties with acute or convalescent COVID-19. Sequencing was performed on peripheral blood. This chain uses TRBV20-1 with TRBJ1-4; D perhaps matches TRBD1 (5 bases). CDR3 in amino acids: CSAPGNEKLFF. The CDR3 DNA follows: TGCAGTGCTCCAGGGAACGAAAAACTGTTTTTT.